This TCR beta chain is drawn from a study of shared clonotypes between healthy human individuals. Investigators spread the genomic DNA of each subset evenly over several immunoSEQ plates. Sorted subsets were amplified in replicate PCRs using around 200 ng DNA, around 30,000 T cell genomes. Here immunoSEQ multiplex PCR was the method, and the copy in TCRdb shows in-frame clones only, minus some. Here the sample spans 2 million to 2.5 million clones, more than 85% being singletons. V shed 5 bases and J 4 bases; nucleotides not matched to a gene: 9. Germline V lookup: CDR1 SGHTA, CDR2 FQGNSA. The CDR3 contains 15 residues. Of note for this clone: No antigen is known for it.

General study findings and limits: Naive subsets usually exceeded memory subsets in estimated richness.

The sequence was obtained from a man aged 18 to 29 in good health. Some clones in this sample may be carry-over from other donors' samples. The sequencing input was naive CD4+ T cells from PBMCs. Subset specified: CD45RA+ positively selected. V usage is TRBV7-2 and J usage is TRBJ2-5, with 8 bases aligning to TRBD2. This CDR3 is CASSQTVLAGETQYF. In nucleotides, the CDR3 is TGTGCCAGCAGCCAGACTGTCCTAGCGGGAGAGACCCAGTACTTC. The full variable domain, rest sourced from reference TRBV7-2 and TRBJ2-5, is GAGVSQSPSNKVTEKGKDVELRCDPISGHTALYWYRQSLGQGLEFLIYFQGNSAPDKSGLPSDRFSAERTGGSVSTLTIQRTQQEDSAVYLCASSQTVLAGETQYFGPGTRLLVL.